The TCR beta chain described here comes from a study of response to subunit inactivated influenza vaccine (dated by TCRdb to 2016 to 2019). Regarding the complete study: To follow how T cells responded to a trivalent subunit inactivated influenza vaccine, the researchers relied on deep quantitative profiling of the T cell receptor repertoire. The full study reports these points: The authors suggested that each seasonal influenza vaccination may recruit only a limited number of new T cells.

CDR1 and CDR2 are drawn from the germline V gene: SGHDT, YYEEEE. V trim: 4 bases; J trim: 0 bases; unmatched bases: 3. The CDR3, from cysteine to phenylalanine, totals 14 residues. CDR3 DNA only is kept here, 42 bases in frame from base 1. The sample holds a few counts of this clonotype. This receptor's antigen is unknown. Base qualities are not provided; no much larger clone lies one nucleotide away. Receptors were amplified or captured by RT-PCR. The data were produced on an Illumina HiSeq 2500. TCRdb applied fastp at Q25 and MiXCR to the public reads, then kept only in-frame beta chains. Every entry covers one CDR3 protein and lists the most common genes and DNA from its rows. The sample has hundreds of thousands of distinct CDR3 sequences on record, roughly 22% of them singletons. 10% of the sample lies in the top ten.

This clonotype was obtained from a man between 50 and 69 years old who received an inactivated influenza vaccine. Donor details come from another sample of the same person, matched by shared clones. The sequencing here drew on PBMCs from blood, taken 21 months after vaccination. The chain joins TRBV5-6 to TRBJ1-1; TRBD1 fits 7 bases in the junction. This receptor carries the CDR3 CASSRDSLNTEAFF. In nucleotide form, the sequence is TGTGCCAGCAGCCGGGACAGCCTGAACACTGAAGCTTTCTTT.